This T cell receptor beta chain was documented in a study of blood T cell repertoires in COVID-19. Study overall: Sites in the United States, Italy and Spain provided acute and convalescent COVID-19 samples. T cells, B-cell-depleted T cells, or PBMCs supplied cDNA or gDNA.

CDR1 and CDR2 from the germline V gene are SGDLS and YYNGEE. This CDR3 contains 14 residues. Trimming took off 3 bases at V and 1 base at J, with 8 bases between the two ends. Measured with immunoSEQ multiplex PCR; TCRdb has only the in-frame clones, and not every one. The table lists tens of thousands of clones, approximately 83% of them singletons, with about 2% in the top ten. The source is a woman aged 65 to 85 with acute or convalescent COVID-19. The specimen sequenced was peripheral blood. This rearrangement joins TRBV9 to TRBJ1-5; TRBD1 is a possible D gene (6 bases). The CDR3 DNA is TGTGCCAGCAGCGAACAGGGAAGCAATCAGCCCCAGCATTTT. It is translated as CASSEQGSNQPQHF.